The sequence of this T cell receptor beta chain was determined in a study of cytomegalovirus exposure and HLA in healthy donors. Method: immunoSEQ multiplex PCR; TCRdb's copy keeps in-frame clones and lacks some. The sample yields more than 250,000 clones, less than 95% seen once. The TCR sequence derives from a woman younger than 45 in good health and CMV-seronegative. The sequenced sample consisted of PBMCs.

The CDR3 is CETCPGTAMNTEAFF. The CDR3 DNA reads TGTGAAACGTGCCCCGGGACAGCCATGAACACTGAAGCTTTCTTT. The chain combines TRBV28 with TRBJ1-1; 7 nucleotides align to TRBD1. CDR3 size: 15 residues. Germline assignment: CDR1 MDHEN and CDR2 SYDVKM.